This TCR beta chain emerged from a study of shared clonotypes between healthy human individuals. This CDR3 is 15 amino acids long. Germline-derived CDR1 and CDR2 are SNHLY and FYNNEI. Trimming cost V 3 bases and J 1 base; bases outside gene matches: 2. TCRdb's copy holds only in-frame clones and misses some; the assay was immunoSEQ multiplex PCR. This repertoire shows more than 2 million clones, 90% to 97% found once; its top ten account for roughly 0.13%. Specimen: naive CD4+ T cells sorted from blood. This sample's subset: CD45RA+ positively selected. This clonotype originated in a man aged 18-30 years in good health. This chain joins TRBV2 and TRBJ2-2; 7 nucleotides agree with TRBD2. The DNA of the CDR3 is TGTGCCAGCAGTGACGGGACTAAGAACACCGGGGAGCTGTTTTTT. It encodes CASSDGTKNTGELFF.